A single sample is the source of the 20 T cell receptor beta chains below, sequenced in a study of vaccination effects on CD4 cells after COVID-19. Profiled with immunoSEQ multiplex PCR; TCRdb holds only in-frame clones, not every one. This repertoire shows about 73,000 clones, roughly 73% found once; its top ten account for more than 2%. Scientists isolated CD4+ T cells after a roughly ten-day culture period ended. Participants got two doses of BNT162b2 or mRNA-1273 vaccine. These receptors' antigens are unknown. Sequencing was performed on CD4+ T cells from PBMCs cultured without peptide, taken after COVID-19 vaccination. These receptors all come from a human donor who received a COVID-19 vaccine.

The V and J genes are TRBV6-6 and TRBJ2-1, with 7 bases identical to TRBD1. This CDR3 region has 16 residues. The germline gives CDR1 MNHNY, CDR2 SVGAGI (reference sequence). V shed 1 base and J 12 bases; nucleotides not matched to a gene: 15. CDR3 coding DNA: TGTGCCAGCAGTTACTTACCGGGACAGTTACAGTGGGGGCAGTTCTTC. This translates into CASSYLPGQLQWGQFF.

This rearrangement joins TRBV24-1 to TRBJ1-5; possible D gene TRBD1, 6 bases. The V end lost 9 bases, the J end lost 0 bases, and 11 bases lay between the germline ends. The length of the CDR3 is 14 residues. Per the germline V gene, CDR1 is KGHDR and CDR2 is SFDVKD. CDR3 bases: TGTGCCACCCAGGGACACCTTAGCAATCAGCCCCAGCATTTT. The encoded protein is CATQGHLSNQPQHF.

The chain employs TRBV11-2 and TRBJ2-6, with no clear D. The CDR3 has 15 amino acids. V gave up 3 bases and J gave up 0 bases, with 6 bases separating them. Germline CDR1 SGHAT, CDR2 FQNNGV. DNA of the CDR3: TGTGCCAGCAGCTTGAGCCTCTCTGGGGCCAACGTCCTGACTTTC. Its translation: CASSLSLSGANVLTF. The whole variable domain, filled in from reference TRBV11-2 and TRBJ2-6, reads EAGVAQSPRYKIIEKRQSVAFWCNPISGHATLYWYQQILGQGPKLLIQFQNNGVVDDSQLPKDRFSAERLKGVDSTLKIQPAKLEDSAVYLCASSLSLSGANVLTFGAGSRLTVL.

This chain connects TRBV6-5 to TRBJ2-5; D gene unclear. Trimming took 6 bases from V and 5 from J, leaving 13 bases between them. Germline CDR1 is MNHEY and CDR2 is SVGAGI. The CDR3 spans 13 residues. The CDR3 loop reads CASSRSDRETQYF. In nucleotides, the CDR3 is TGTGCCAGCAGCCGGAGTGACCGGGAGACCCAGTACTTC.

The chain links TRBV4-1 to TRBJ1-2; a possible D gene is TRBD1 (6 bases). The CDR3 totals 18 residues. Germline V gene lookup returns CDR1 MGHRA and CDR2 YSYEKL. V lost 0 bases and J lost 0, with 17 bases in between. In DNA form, the CDR3 reads TGCGCCAGCAGCCAAGACAACTTGATGACAGGAGCTAACTATGGCTACACCTTC. The encoded protein is CASSQDNLMTGANYGYTF.

This clone came up once. For the CDR3, the DNA is TGCGCCAGCAGCCCGCGGACAGGGGATGCCTATGGCTACACCTTC. It translates to CASSPRTGDAYGYTF. The chain combines TRBV5-1 with TRBJ1-2; 9 bases match TRBD1. Germline V CDR1 and CDR2: SGHRS, YFSETQ. V trimming: 4 bases; J trimming: 4 bases; junction bases outside the gene matches: 8. The CDR3 spans 15 residues.

The chain links TRBV6-5 to TRBJ2-4; D ambiguous. The CDR3 length is 13 residues. The germline V gene has CDR1 MNHEY and CDR2 SVGAGI. V was shortened by 6 bases and J by 10 bases, with 16 bases between the two germline ends. CDR3 DNA: TGTGCCAGCAGCGACGAGAAAAGTTGTATTCAGTACTTC. This sequence encodes CASSDEKSCIQYF.

CDR3 loop: CASSPLDSFYNEQFF. DNA for the CDR3: TGTGCCAGCTCACCTTTGGACAGTTTCTACAATGAGCAGTTCTTC. This rearrangement joins TRBV18 to TRBJ2-1; a possible D gene is TRBD1 (6 bases). V was cut by 3 bases and J by 3 bases, with 12 bases left in between. Germline assignment: CDR1 KGHSH and CDR2 LQKENI. The CDR3 runs to 15 residues.

The sample holds a few counts of this clone. The chain recombines TRBV6-6 with TRBJ1-5, with 10 bases lining up with TRBD1. J lost 6 bases, V lost 7 bases, and 6 bases had no gene match. This CDR3 has 14 residues. Germline values: CDR1 MNHNY, CDR2 SVGAGI (reference sequence). Written as DNA, the CDR3 is TGTGCCAGCACCGGGACAGGGGTCGGTCAGCCCCAGCATTTT. Its translation is CASTGTGVGQPQHF.

This chain connects TRBV9 to TRBJ2-5; TRBD2 aligns across 7 bases. The CDR3 sequence is 18 residues long. In germline, CDR1 is SGDLS, CDR2 YYNGEE. J gave up 5 bases and V 0 bases, and 16 bases lay outside the gene matches. CDR3 in DNA: TGTGCCAGCAGCGTAGGAACCAAGACAGCGGAGGGAGGGGAGACCCAGTACTTC. As protein: CASSVGTKTAEGGETQYF.

The CDR3 loop is CASSHFLQGVRELFF. DNA for the CDR3: TGCGCCAGCAGCCATTTCCTCCAGGGGGTTCGGGAGCTGTTTTTT. The V gene is TRBV4-1, the J gene TRBJ2-2, with 7 nucleotides matching TRBD1. This CDR3 comprises 15 residues. Germline values: CDR1 MGHRA, CDR2 YSYEKL. V dropped 3 bases and J dropped 9; count of bases not matched to a gene: 10.

V gene TRBV28 combines with J gene TRBJ1-6; D is unresolved. V was cut by 7 bases and J by 0 bases, with 13 bases left in between. CDR3 size: 16 residues. CDR1 is MDHEN and CDR2 is SYDVKM in the germline V gene. This CDR3 reads CASTIKISSYNSPLHF. The DNA for the CDR3 is TGTGCCAGCACCATCAAAATCAGCTCCTATAATTCACCCCTCCACTTT.

In its sample, this clone was seen a few times. The rearrangement uses TRBV29-1 and TRBJ2-1, with D possibly matching TRBD2 (7 bases). This CDR3 comprises 16 residues. The V and J ends lost 6 bases and 2 bases respectively, with 20 bases between them. Germline assignment: CDR1 SQVTM and CDR2 ANQGSEA. CDR3 region: CSVKKIAGAAYNEQFF. The DNA for the CDR3 is TGCAGCGTCAAAAAGATCGCGGGGGCTGCCTACAATGAGCAGTTCTTC.

The V call is TRBV19, the J call TRBJ2-5, with D perhaps TRBD1 (6 bases). Trimming took 3 bases from V and 5 from J, leaving 13 bases between them. Germline V lookup: CDR1 LNHDA, CDR2 SQIVND (reference sequence). The CDR3 extends over 14 amino acids. CDR3 bases: TGTGCCAGTAGTATGGTACAGGGATGGGAGACCCAGTACTTC. Translating it yields CASSMVQGWETQYF.

The chain combines TRBV9 with TRBJ1-3, with D perhaps matching TRBD1 (5 bases). Germline V lookup: CDR1 SGDLS, CDR2 YYNGEE. The V end was cut by 4 bases, the J end by 0 bases, with 14 bases between. The CDR3 consists of 16 residues. The CDR3 reads CASSLRGRSSGNTIYF. The CDR3 DNA sequence: TGTGCCAGCAGCCTACGGGGACGGTCCTCTGGAAACACCATATATTTT.

As DNA, the CDR3 is TGTGCCAGTAGCCACACGGTGTCCAAAAACATTCAGTACTTC. As protein: CASSHTVSKNIQYF. V and J are TRBV19 and TRBJ2-4; D is unresolved. The CDR3 contains 14 residues. Germline V gene data show CDR1 as LNHDA and CDR2 as SQIVND (reference sequence). V shed 6 bases and J shed 2 bases, with 11 bases lying between them.

V and J are TRBV19 and TRBJ1-2, with 7 bases that match TRBD1. Trimming at V came to 5 bases and at J to 8 bases, leaving 8 bases not matched to a gene. CDR1 is LNHDA, CDR2 SQIVND, per germline (reference sequence). CDR3 length: 13 residues. The CDR3, as DNA: TGTGCCAGTAGTTCCGGACAGGCTGGGGGCTACACCTTC. Translated, it gives CASSSGQAGGYTF.

This chain uses TRBV5-1 with TRBJ1-3; the match to TRBD1 covers 7 bases. CDR3 length: 14 residues. Germline V CDR1 and CDR2: SGHRS, YFSETQ. Losses at the gene ends were 4 bases for V and 7 bases for J; bases not matched to a gene: 8. The chain's CDR3 is CASSLRDSSNTIYF. CDR3 sequence (DNA): TGCGCCAGCAGCCTGAGGGACAGTAGCAACACCATATATTTT.

This sequence joins TRBV3-1 (or the pseudogene TRBV3-2) and TRBJ1-6; D is perhaps TRBD1 (6 bases). Between the trimmed V and J ends, which lost 4 bases and 7 bases, there was a span of 14 bases. The CDR3 runs to 15 residues. Germline V gene sequence: CDR1 LGHDT, CDR2 YNNKEL (reference sequence). CDR3 loop: CASSRDTGANSPLHF. In DNA, the CDR3 is TGTGCCAGCAGCCGGGACACGGGGGCCAATTCACCCCTCCACTTT.

The chain employs TRBV10-2 and TRBJ1-5, with D unresolved. The CDR3 has 14 amino acids. Germline assignment: CDR1 WSHSY and CDR2 SAAADI. The germline V and J ends were trimmed by 4 bases and 3 bases, with 10 bases remaining between them. As DNA, the CDR3 is TGCGCCAGCAGTGGACCACCCGACAATCAGCCCCAGCATTTT. Translation gives CASSGPPDNQPQHF.